This record covers a single T cell receptor beta chain. Its antigen is not yet known. One base away there is no much larger clone; base qualities are not given. Donors formed part of the validation cohort, which comprised 120 subjects and was distinct from the first cohort of 666 subjects. The source of the sample is a study of cytomegalovirus exposure and HLA in healthy donors (dated by TCRdb to 2016 to 2017). As for the study more broadly: According to a later analysis, the 120 validation repertoires were produced on the same platform as the 666 repertoires of the first cohort. The study was designed to test whether signatures of past pathogen exposure could be identified by cataloging public T cell receptors. Along with the approximately 670-subject first cohort, a separate validation cohort of over a hundred different subjects was used. To predict cytomegalovirus infection status, the study brought together high-throughput TCR immunosequencing, statistical association of individual TCRs with disease status, and machine learning.

The research as a whole found: The classifier was reported to diagnose cytomegalovirus status with high specificity and sensitivity in both the original cohort and the validation cohort. Most TCR sequences were seen in very few donors, while some public TCRs were found in many individuals. In vitro tests confirmed that a few of the cytomegalovirus-associated TCR beta chains recognize cytomegalovirus antigens. Of the cluster scores, 90% to 95% were above 0 in a later analysis, which found that TCRs clustered in the first cohort also tended to co-occur in the 120 or so validation repertoires. According to the authors, the approach could potentially be generalized to other disease states and immunological phenotypes. A later analysis lacked HLA typing for the validation cohort, so it scored co-occurrence in that cohort across all 120 repertoires. In the study, about 150 TCR beta chains were listed as associated with cytomegalovirus.

Preparation of the library involved the immunoSEQ multiplex PCR assay. Turning to the authors' computational methods: A statistical classification framework was built to diagnose cytomegalovirus status from the catalog of TCR beta chain sequences. As stored in TCRdb, this immuneACCESS dataset retains in-frame rearrangements with V and J assigned. A fraction of the clones does not appear; measured against another copy, unresolved V genes explain less than half of the discrepancy, and the remainder lacks a known reason. D and trimming were read from the DNA, whereas the V and J calls and clone size are those reported in that table. The sample table contains just under 150,000 clones; only one count was recorded for over 80% of them. Of the sample, less than 5.5% falls within the top ten clones. For CDR1 and CDR2, the germline V gene lists WSHSY and SAAADI. V is reduced by 7 bases and J by 4 bases, leaving a spacing of 13 bases between them. Its CDR3 holds 13 amino acids, cysteine through phenylalanine. The DNA shown is the 39-base CDR3, in frame from base 1.

The sequence came from a man aged 18 to 29 in good health and CMV-seropositive. The receptor chain draws on TRBV10-2 and TRBJ1-1; the D gene assignment is ambiguous. Sequences were obtained from PBMCs. CDR3 loop: CASTGSGSTEAFF. Here is the DNA: TGCGCCAGCACTGGCTCCGGGAGCACTGAAGCTTTCTTT.